This TCR beta chain derives from a study of CD8+ T cells in alopecia areata (dated by TCRdb to the late 2010s). With respect to the entire study: Female C3H/HeJ recipients, 7-10 weeks old, were grafted with skin from C3H/HeJ donors with spontaneous alopecia (about 6-13 months old). To study T cell clonal expansion in alopecia areata, the researchers applied high-throughput TCRbeta sequencing to both the C3H/HeJ mouse model and human patients. Human TCRbeta sequencing covered scalp tissue and sorted CD4+ and CD8+ peripheral blood T cells from patchy and totalis/universalis alopecia areata patients and healthy controls. Scalp clonality was compared across normal scalp (n=4), patchy alopecia areata scalp (n=8), and alopecia totalis/universalis scalp (n=8). RNA was obtained with the PAXgene miRNA kit for fixed scalp, the miRNeasy kit for PBMCs, and the RNeasy kit for mouse skin. TCRbeta CDR3 regions were amplified by immunoSEQ multiplex PCR using 35 Vbeta forward and 13 Jbeta reverse primers. What the research found in general, with its limitations: Shared TCR sequences between patients were less evident than in mice, which may be partly attributable to HLA diversity in the patient population. Scalp TCR repertoire analysis is complicated because resident alphabeta T cells in normal human skin are also sequenced, whereas mouse skin is dominated by gammadelta T cells. Lesional scalp, especially in alopecia totalis/universalis, showed higher clonality and more expanded CD8+ clones than normal scalp, suggesting antigenic drive.

This clone was seen only a few times. What this receptor recognizes is not known. Gene names, together with germline sequences, are murine for this receptor. The read is 4 residues too short to cover the CDR3 end, so that end is filled in from the germline J gene. The method behind the library was the immunoSEQ multiplex PCR assay. RNA was extracted from all samples and reverse transcribed into cDNA, which served as template for TCR sequencing. First-strand cDNA was synthesized using SuperScript III with a 2:1 mix of oligo-dT and random hexamers. A synthetic immune receptor repertoire was used to measure amplification bias, and any remaining bias was corrected computationally. Libraries were sequenced on Illumina HiSeq using 60 bp reads that covered the CDR3 and were read from J toward V. The authors' analysis ran thus. Raw reads were preprocessed for error removal, and CDR3 was defined according to IMGT conventions as running from the conserved cysteine to phenylalanine. Clonality was computed as 1 minus the Shannon entropy, with the entropy normalized by log2 of the number of productive unique TCRs. Whether each scalp clone was CD4 or CD8 was inferred by checking scalp TCRbeta sequences against the CD4 and CD8 repertoires from sorted blood. Not all clones reach the TCRdb copy of this immuneACCESS table, which keeps in-frame sequences only. Checked studies attribute under half of the gap to unresolved V genes and leave the rest unexplained. V and J calls and clone size are copied from that table; D and trimming were computed from the DNA. The table puts around 300,000 clones in this sample, none counted just once. The ten largest clones add up to roughly 1.2% of the sample.

Pooled mouse cutaneous lymph node cells were stained for CD4, CD8alpha, NKG2D, NKG2ACE and other markers, then sorted on a BD Influx. The germline V gene provides CDR1 NSHNY and CDR2 SYGAGN. Reading from cysteine to phenylalanine, the CDR3 counts 15 amino acids. The 33 bases shown cover part of the CDR3, and their frame starts at base 1. Trimming removed 2 bases from V and 2 bases from J; the gene matches leave 2 bases unexplained. The chain was built from TRBV13-1 and TRBJ2-2, and 8 junctional nucleotides match TRBD1. Input material: CD4+ T cells sorted from a lymph node. This TCR was recovered from a C3H/HeJ mouse with alopecia areata. The MHC haplotype of this strain is H2-k. The part of the CDR3 DNA that was read is TGTGCCAGCAGTGAATACAGGGGGAACACCGGG. Its translation is CASSEYRGNTG. In full, the CDR3 reads CASSEYRGNTGQLYF.